Each of the 2 T cell receptor beta chains below was sequenced from the same sample in a study of identifying expanded T cells in peripheral blood. Measured with immunoSEQ multiplex PCR; TCRdb has only the in-frame clones, and not every one. This table holds around 94,000 clones, approximately 84% found once. Sequencing input: blood. The receptor source for this set is a person aged 18 to 75 in good health.

This chain connects TRBV5-6 to TRBJ2-3; 9 bases line up with TRBD1. This CDR3 comprises 16 residues. Trimming at V came to 3 bases and at J to 0 bases, leaving 5 bases not matched to a gene. CDR1 and CDR2 from the germline V gene are SGHDT and YYEEEE. CDR3 sequence reads: CASSSRTGASTDTQYF. The CDR3, as DNA: TGTGCCAGCAGCTCCCGGACAGGGGCCAGCACAGATACGCAGTATTTT.

The CDR3 sequence: CASSTEFVGLLFF. In DNA form, the CDR3 reads TGTGCCAGTAGTACGGAGTTTGTGGGGTTACTGTTTTTT. The rearrangement joins TRBV19 to TRBJ1-4, with unresolved D. V was trimmed by 4 bases and J by 13 bases, leaving 16 bases between them. This CDR3 spans 13 amino acids. Germline V gene sequence: CDR1 LNHDA, CDR2 SQIVND (reference sequence).